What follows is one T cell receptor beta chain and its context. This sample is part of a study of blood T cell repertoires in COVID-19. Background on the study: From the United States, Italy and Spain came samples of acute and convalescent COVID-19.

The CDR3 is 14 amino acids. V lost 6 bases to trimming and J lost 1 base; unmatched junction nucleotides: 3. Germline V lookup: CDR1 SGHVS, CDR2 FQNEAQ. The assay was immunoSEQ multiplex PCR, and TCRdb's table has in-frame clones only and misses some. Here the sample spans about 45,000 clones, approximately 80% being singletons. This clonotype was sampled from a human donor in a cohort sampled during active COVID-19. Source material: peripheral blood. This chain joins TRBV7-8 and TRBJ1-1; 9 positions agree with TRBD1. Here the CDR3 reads CASRQGASNTEAFF. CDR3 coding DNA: TGTGCCAGCAGACAGGGGGCGTCGAACACTGAAGCTTTCTTT.